Following are 20 T cell receptor beta chains from one sample sequenced in a study of blood T cell repertoires in COVID-19. Method: immunoSEQ multiplex PCR; TCRdb's copy keeps in-frame clones and lacks some. The sample yields 88,000 or so clones, 70% to 90% seen once. Sequenced: peripheral blood. These receptors all stem from a man between 60 and 70 years old with acute or convalescent COVID-19.

CDR3: CASSPQLAGDHEQFF. DNA for the CDR3: TGTGCCAGCAGCCCTCAACTAGCGGGAGATCATGAGCAGTTCTTC. The chain is built from TRBV7-9 and TRBJ2-1; 11 positions agree with TRBD2. The trim removed 5 bases at V and 8 bases at J, leaving 8 bases unmatched. The CDR3 has 15 amino acids. Germline V gene lookup returns CDR1 SEHNR and CDR2 FQNEAQ (reference sequence).

The chain has TRBV9 and TRBJ2-2, with 7 nucleotides matching TRBD1. Germline V gene sequence: CDR1 SGDLS, CDR2 YYNGEE. This CDR3 has 18 amino acids. J was trimmed by 3 bases and V by 0 bases; bases with no gene match: 11. This CDR3 reads CASSVEGANYRDTGELFF. The CDR3 coding sequence is TGTGCCAGCAGCGTAGAGGGGGCGAATTATCGCGACACCGGGGAGCTGTTTTTT.

In this sample, this clone turned up once. V gene TRBV14 combines with J gene TRBJ2-2, with a possible D match to TRBD1 (6 bases). From germline, CDR1 is SGHDN and CDR2 FVKESK. V was cut by 4 bases and J by 0 bases, with 15 bases left in between. This CDR3 is 17 amino acids long. CDR3 sequence reads: CASSLFTGTSNTGELFF. CDR3 sequence (DNA): TGTGCCAGCAGCCTATTCACCGGGACATCGAACACCGGGGAGCTGTTTTTT. Full variable domain (rest looked up from reference TRBV14 and TRBJ2-2): EAGVTQFPSHSVIEKGQTVTLRCDPISGHDNLYWYRRVMGKEIKFLLHFVKESKQDESGMPNNRFLAERTGGTYSTLKVQPAELEDSGVYFCASSLFTGTSNTGELFFGEGSRLTVL.

The genes are TRBV6-6 and TRBJ2-3; D is undetermined. This CDR3 comprises 12 residues. V was clipped by 6 bases and J by 0 bases, with 4 bases between them. The germline CDR1 and CDR2 sequences are MNHNY and SVGAGI (reference sequence). This CDR3 reads CASRRSTDTQYF. The CDR3 coding sequence is TGTGCCAGCAGGCGGAGCACAGATACGCAGTATTTT.

The rearrangement joins TRBV30 to TRBJ2-2, with TRBD2 as a possible D gene (5 bases). Germline CDR1 reads GTSNPN; CDR2 reads SVGIG (reference sequence). CDR3 length: 14 amino acids. V was clipped by 1 base and J by 3 bases, with 9 bases between them. CDR3 DNA sequence: TGTGCCTGGAGTGGCGGGCTGGACACCGGGGAGCTGTTTTTT. The encoded protein is CAWSGGLDTGELFF.

The chain is built from TRBV7-2 and TRBJ2-5; D uncertain. CDR3 size: 16 residues. Trimming removed 8 bases at V and 0 bases at J, with 19 bases between. Per germline, CDR1 SGHTA and CDR2 FQGNSA. CDR3 coding DNA: TGTGCCAGCCATAGTCACAGAATTATAGACCAAGAGACCCAGTACTTC. This encodes CASHSHRIIDQETQYF.

This chain joins TRBV6-5 and TRBJ1-4, with D unresolved. Trimming stripped 10 bases from V and 2 bases from J, with 11 bases between. CDR1 is MNHEY and CDR2 is SVGAGI in the germline V gene. The CDR3 has 13 amino acids. The CDR3 loop is CAIIDETNEKLFF. Here the CDR3 DNA reads TGTGCCATTATAGATGAGACTAATGAAAAACTGTTTTTT.

A few counts support this clone. The chain's CDR3 is CASSFIAGTSYNEQFF. The CDR3 DNA follows: TGCGCCAGCAGCTTTATAGCGGGTACCTCCTACAATGAGCAGTTCTTC. V gene TRBV5-1 combines with J gene TRBJ2-1, with TRBD2 matching 7 bases. Trimming cost V 2 bases and J 0 bases; bases outside gene matches: 5. This CDR3 is built from 16 residues. Germline V gene lookup returns CDR1 SGHRS and CDR2 YFSETQ.

The chain carries TRBV30 and TRBJ1-1; unclear D gene. CDR1 and CDR2 (germline): GTSNPN, SVGIG (reference sequence). The length of the CDR3 is 10 residues. CDR3 sequence: CAGRNTEAFF. The CDR3 DNA follows: TGTGCTGGGAGGAACACTGAAGCTTTCTTT. Together with reference TRBV30 and TRBJ1-1, the CDR3 gives the full variable domain: SQTIHQWPATLVQPVGSPLSLECTVEGTSNPNLYWYRQAAGRGLQLLFYSVGIGQISSEVPQNLSASRPQDRQFILSSKKLLLSDSGFYLCAGRNTEAFFGQGTRLTVV.

The chain joins TRBV5-8 to TRBJ1-2, with D unresolved. Deletions cut 4 bases from V and 2 bases from J, with 6 bases between. CDR3 length: 12 amino acids. Germline V gives CDR1 SGHTS, CDR2 YDEGEE. CDR3 region: CASSRVNYGYTF. For the CDR3, the DNA is TGTGCCAGCAGCCGGGTGAACTATGGCTACACCTTC.

The chain uses TRBV4-1 and TRBJ1-2; a possible D gene is TRBD1 (6 bases). The CDR3 covers 16 residues. Looked up from germline, CDR1 is MGHRA and CDR2 is YSYEKL. Trimming took 0 bases from V and 2 from J, leaving 13 bases between them. The CDR3 nucleotides read TGCGCCAGCAGCCAAGAGGGGGGGCTCCTGAACTATGGCTACACCTTC. Its translation is CASSQEGGLLNYGYTF.

The chain carries TRBV3-1 (or the pseudogene TRBV3-2) and TRBJ1-4, with TRBD1 as a possible D gene (6 bases). Trimming left V 2 bases short and J 8 bases short, with 30 bases between. The CDR3 sequence is 20 residues long. Germline V gene sequence: CDR1 LGHDT, CDR2 YNNKEL (reference sequence). The CDR3 loop is CASSQIVPGHRISRDEKLFF. In DNA, the CDR3 is TGTGCCAGCAGCCAAATTGTTCCGGGACACAGAATCAGTAGGGACGAAAAACTGTTTTTT.

This sequence joins TRBV4-3 and TRBJ1-5, with a tentative D call TRBD1 (5 bases). V dropped 0 bases and J dropped 7 bases, with 16 bases sitting between them. Germline V gives CDR1 LGHNA, CDR2 YSLEER. The CDR3 contains 16 residues. The CDR3 reads CASSQDSGGAGQPQHF. The CDR3 DNA follows: TGCGCCAGCAGCCAAGATTCGGGAGGGGCTGGCCAGCCCCAGCATTTT.

J is TRBJ2-2 and V is TRBV16; TRBD1 matches 8 bases. The V gene end was trimmed by 5 bases and the J gene end by 15 bases; junction bases not matched to a gene: 8. Per germline, CDR1 KGHSY and CDR2 FQNENV. The CDR3 has 12 amino acids. Here the CDR3 DNA reads TGTGCCAGCAGCTTCGGACAGGGAAAGGTGTTTTTT. Translating it yields CASSFGQGKVFF.

This chain joins TRBV10-3 and TRBJ2-2, with D perhaps TRBD1 (5 bases). Germline CDR1 ENHRY, CDR2 SYGVKD. Trimming removed 7 bases from V and 4 bases from J, with 10 bases in between. The CDR3 has 13 residues. The CDR3 protein is CAIMPGRTGELFF. CDR3 nucleotide sequence: TGTGCCATCATGCCAGGGCGCACCGGGGAGCTGTTTTTT.

The chain links TRBV5-1 to TRBJ2-5, with D perhaps TRBD2 (6 bases). This CDR3 has 15 amino acids. Germline lookup yields CDR1 SGHRS and CDR2 YFSETQ. V lost 4 bases and J lost 2, with 15 bases in between. The CDR3: CASSPLGRGQETQYF. In DNA, the CDR3 is TGCGCCAGCAGCCCCCTGGGCCGGGGGCAAGAGACCCAGTACTTC.

This chain joins TRBV19 and TRBJ1-1, with TRBD1 as a possible D gene (5 bases). V was cut by 3 bases and J by 4 bases, with 15 bases left in between. CDR3 size: 15 residues. CDR1 LNHDA and CDR2 SQIVND come from the germline V gene (reference sequence). The CDR3 nucleotides read TGTGCCAGTAGTATTCTTCAGGCGGGGGGCACTGAAGCTTTCTTT. This gives the protein CASSILQAGGTEAFF.

The chain recombines TRBV5-4 with TRBJ1-1; a possible D gene is TRBD1 (5 bases). Germline-derived CDR1 and CDR2 are SGHNT and YYREEE (reference sequence). The CDR3 runs to 15 residues. Trimming pared 0 bases from V and 1 base from J, leaving 10 bases between. The CDR3 bases are TGTGCCAGCAGCTTGGGGGGCAGAGGGAACACTGAAGCTTTCTTT. The encoded protein is CASSLGGRGNTEAFF. Drawing the rest from reference TRBV5-4 and TRBJ1-1, the complete variable domain is ETGVTQSPTHLIKTRGQQVTLRCSSQSGHNTVSWYQQALGQGPQFIFQYYREEENGRGNFPPRFSGLQFPNYSSELNVNALELDDSALYLCASSLGGRGNTEAFFGQGTRLTVV.

The chain couples TRBV6-5 to TRBJ1-5; D unclear. This CDR3 region has 14 residues. CDR1 MNHEY and CDR2 SVGAGI come from the germline V gene. The V and J ends lost 2 bases and 9 bases respectively, with 14 bases between them. The CDR3 nucleotides read TGTGCCAGCAGTTACGCTGACGGGAGTGGGCCCCAGCATTTT. Its translation is CASSYADGSGPQHF.

The rearrangement links TRBV19 to TRBJ2-7; TRBD1 agrees at 10 bases. This CDR3 is built from 15 residues. With 2 bases clipped from V and 1 base from J, the junction kept 2 bases outside the gene matches. The germline V gene encodes CDR1 LNHDA and CDR2 SQIVND (reference sequence). The CDR3 spells CASSIPGQGSYEQYF. In DNA, the CDR3 is TGTGCCAGTAGTATACCGGGACAGGGGTCCTACGAGCAGTACTTC. Together with reference TRBV19 and TRBJ2-7, the CDR3 gives the full variable domain: DGGITQSPKYLFRKEGQNVTLSCEQNLNHDAMYWYRQDPGQGLRLIYYSQIVNDFQKGDIAEGYSVSREKKESFPLTVTSAQKNPTAFYLCASSIPGQGSYEQYFGPGTRLTVT.